Reported below is one T cell receptor (beta chain). CDR3 size: 15 residues. Germline CDR1 MNHEY, CDR2 SVGAGI. The V segment lost 5 bases and the J segment 0 bases; nucleotides outside the gene matches: 3. These data originate in a study of cytotoxic CD8 clonotypes in ibrutinib-treated CLL. Study-level information: Collecting the response samples happened after a median about eleven months of treatment, with a range of 6 to 36. Samples had a mean of roughly 250,000 productive templates and 90,000 or so productive rearrangements.

Using immunoSEQ multiplex PCR, the repertoire was profiled, and TCRdb retains in-frame clones only, with some absent. The sample shows more than 12,000 clones, less than 70% of them seen only once. The sequencing here drew on PBMCs, taken before ibrutinib treatment. The TCR was taken from a human donor with chronic lymphocytic leukemia. The chain combines TRBV6-5 with TRBJ2-1; 8 bases line up with TRBD2. The CDR3 bases are TGTGCCAGCAGTGGGGCGGGGGGCTCCTACAATGAGCAGTTCTTC. Translation gives CASSGAGGSYNEQFF.